This T cell receptor beta chain was identified during a study of OX40 agonist ivuxolimab in advanced cancers. The assay was immunoSEQ multiplex PCR, and TCRdb's table has in-frame clones only and misses some. The sample lists tens of thousands of clones; roughly nine tenths were seen once. Germline V gene lookup returns CDR1 MNHNS and CDR2 SASEGT. The CDR3 contains 14 residues. Trimming took off 5 bases at V and 8 bases at J, with 18 bases between the two ends. This clone has just one count. Sequenced material: CD4+ or CD8+ T cells sorted from blood, taken in a trial of the OX40 agonist ivuxolimab. This rearrangement joins TRBV6-1 to TRBJ1-1, with D tentatively TRBD1 (6 bases). This clonotype was obtained from an adult with an advanced solid tumor such as melanoma, head and neck, liver or kidney cancer. This chain's CDR3 is CASSRQTGGGEAFF. The CDR3 DNA reads TGTGCCAGCAGTAGACAAACGGGGGGCGGCGAAGCTTTCTTT.